This entry describes one TCR beta chain. The antigen remains undetermined. The data are from a study of cytotoxic CD8 clonotypes in ibrutinib-treated CLL. J lost 3 bases, V lost 8 bases, and 1 base had no gene match. This CDR3 spans 11 amino acids. The germline CDR1 and CDR2 sequences are ENHRY and SYGVKD. Assay: immunoSEQ multiplex PCR; the TCRdb copy retains only in-frame clones and omits some. The top ten clones hold under 7% of a sample with some 20,000 clones, approximately 84% of them seen once. Overall study results and limits: Clonality rose at ibrutinib response and fell back toward baseline at progression.

This receptor was obtained from a human donor with chronic lymphocytic leukemia. The rearrangement uses TRBV10-3 and TRBJ2-7; 7 nucleotides align to TRBD2. Source: PBMCs, taken before ibrutinib treatment. The CDR3 sequence: CAIGGGYEQYF. The CDR3 coding sequence is TGTGCCATCGGCGGGGGCTACGAGCAGTACTTC.